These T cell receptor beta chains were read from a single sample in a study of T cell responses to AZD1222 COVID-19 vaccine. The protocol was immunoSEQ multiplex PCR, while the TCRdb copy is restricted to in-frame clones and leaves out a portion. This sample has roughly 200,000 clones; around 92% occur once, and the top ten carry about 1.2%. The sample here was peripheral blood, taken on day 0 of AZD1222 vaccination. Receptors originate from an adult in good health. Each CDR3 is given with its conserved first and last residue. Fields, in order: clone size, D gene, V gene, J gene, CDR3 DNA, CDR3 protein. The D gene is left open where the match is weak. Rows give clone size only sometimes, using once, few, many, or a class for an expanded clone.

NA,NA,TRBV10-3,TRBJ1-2,TGTGCCATCAGTGAGTCAGAAGGGTGGGTCGTCTACACCTTC,CAISESEGWVVYTF
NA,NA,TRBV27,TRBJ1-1,TGTGCCAGCAGTTTCCAGGGTTTGGCTGAAGCTTTCTTT,CASSFQGLAEAFF
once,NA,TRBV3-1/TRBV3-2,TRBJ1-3,TGTGCCAGCAGCCAAACCCAGCTTGGAAACACCATATATTTT,CASSQTQLGNTIYF
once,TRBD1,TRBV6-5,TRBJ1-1,TGTGCCAGCAGTTTAAGGGGGCACACTGAAGCTTTCTTT,CASSLRGHTEAFF
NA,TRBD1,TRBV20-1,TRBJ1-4,TGCATGACAGGGACAAATGAAAAACTGTTTTTT,CMTGTNEKLFF
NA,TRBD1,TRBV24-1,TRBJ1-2,TGTGCCACCAGTGAGGGCGGACAGGCACAGGGCTATGGCTACACCTTC,CATSEGGQAQGYGYTF
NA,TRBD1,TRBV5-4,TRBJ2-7,TGTGCCAGCAGCTTGGGAGGGGACAGGCCTTACGAGCAGTACTTC,CASSLGGDRPYEQYF
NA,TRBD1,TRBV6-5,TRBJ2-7,TGTGCCAGCAGTAAGGGACAGGGGAACTACGAGCAGTACTTC,CASSKGQGNYEQYF
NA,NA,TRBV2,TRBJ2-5,TGTGCCAGCAGTGAAGGGAGGGTAACCCAGTACTTC,CASSEGRVTQYF
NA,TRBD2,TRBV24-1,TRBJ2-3,TGTGCCACCCAGCGGGGGGGCTCGGATACGCAGTATTTT,CATQRGGSDTQYF
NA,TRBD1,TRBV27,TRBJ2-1,TGTGCCAGCAGTTTTCCAGGGACAGGGTCCCTGAATGAGCAGTTCTTC,CASSFPGTGSLNEQFF
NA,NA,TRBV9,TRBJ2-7,TGTGCCAGCAGCGTCGGGGGCCAAAGCTCCTACGAGCAGTACTTC,CASSVGGQSSYEQYF
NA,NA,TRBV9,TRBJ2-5,TGTGCCAGCAGCGTCGAGGGGGCGGGGTGGGAGACCCAGTACTTC,CASSVEGAGWETQYF
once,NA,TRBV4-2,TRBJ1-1,TGTGCCAGCAGCCAAGAACTGGGACGGACGAACACTGAAGCTTTCTTT,CASSQELGRTNTEAFF
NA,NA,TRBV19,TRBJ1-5,TGTGCCAGTATAAGGGGCGGTAGTAGCAATCAGCCCCAGCATTTT,CASIRGGSSNQPQHF
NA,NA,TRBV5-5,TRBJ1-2,TGTGCCAGCAGCTTCGAGGGAAACTATGGCTACACCTTC,CASSFEGNYGYTF
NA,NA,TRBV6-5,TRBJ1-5,TGTGCCAGCAGACCCCCCGGGGGGCCCCAGCATTTT,CASRPPGGPQHF
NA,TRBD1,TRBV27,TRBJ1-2,TGTGCCAGCAGTTCTGACAGGGTAATAGGCTACACCTTC,CASSSDRVIGYTF